This T cell receptor (beta chain) derives from a study of T-cell reconstitution after alpha-beta-depleted transplantation in children. The trim removed 5 bases at V and 5 bases at J, leaving 10 bases unmatched. There are 16 residues in the CDR3. The germline V gene has CDR1 MNHEY and CDR2 SMNVEV (reference sequence). Preparation of the TCRbeta library used unique molecular identifiers. MiXCR, run by TCRdb on the PCR reads, gives a single entry per CDR3 protein. This sample has fewer than 400,000 distinct CDR3 sequences, with roughly 20% found just once. Sequenced here: PBMCs from the stem cell graft donor, sampled from the stem cell graft. The rearrangement links TRBV27 to TRBJ2-1, with 9 bases identical to TRBD2. The clonotype comes from a human donor who donated a stem cell graft to a child with acute myeloid leukemia. The CDR3 is CASSPIAGVGDNEQFF. In DNA form, the CDR3 reads TGTGCCAGCAGTCCTATAGCGGGAGTTGGCGACAATGAGCAGTTCTTC.